These 17 T cell receptor beta chains share one sample of origin, sequenced in a study of CD8+ T cells in alopecia areata. RNA extraction and reverse transcription yielded cDNA as sequencing template. The assay was immunoSEQ multiplex PCR, and TCRdb's table has in-frame clones only and misses some. The repertoire holds 200,000 to 250,000 clones, roughly two fifths seen once, with around 2.5% in the top ten. Treatment in this sample: oral pan-JAK inhibitor, 5-10 mg twice daily. The starting material was CD4+ T cells sorted from blood, obtained around week 37, from a patient treated with tofacitinib. The source of these receptors is a human donor with alopecia areata.

This chain uses TRBV5-1 with TRBJ2-3; the match to TRBD2 covers 9 bases. After removal of 7 bases from V and 2 bases from J, the junction contained 8 bases not matched to a gene. The CDR3 sequence is 15 residues long. Germline assignment: CDR1 SGHRS and CDR2 YFSETQ. This chain's CDR3 is CASGSSGGPTDTQYF. The CDR3 region has the DNA TGCGCCAGCGGCAGTAGCGGGGGTCCCACAGATACGCAGTATTTT.

The CDR3 loop is CASRRSGIGEQYF. The CDR3 region has the DNA TGTGCCAGCAGACGTAGCGGGATCGGGGAGCAGTACTTC. V gene TRBV27 combines with J gene TRBJ2-7; 8 bases map to TRBD2. The V gene end was trimmed by 6 bases and the J gene end by 7 bases; junction bases not matched to a gene: 8. The CDR3 extends over 13 amino acids. Per germline, CDR1 MNHEY and CDR2 SMNVEV (reference sequence).

The chain uses TRBV7-2 and TRBJ1-4, with a weak D call TRBD1 (5 bases). The CDR3 is 15 residues long. Trimming removed 1 base at V and 1 base at J, with 7 bases between. Germline loops: CDR1 SGHTA, CDR2 FQGNSA. The CDR3 bases are TGTGCCAGCAGCTTAGATGGGGGAACTAATGAAAAACTGTTTTTT. It specifies CASSLDGGTNEKLFF. Looking up the rest from reference TRBV7-2 and TRBJ1-4 gives the full variable domain: GAGVSQSPSNKVTEKGKDVELRCDPISGHTALYWYRQSLGQGLEFLIYFQGNSAPDKSGLPSDRFSAERTGGSVSTLTIQRTQQEDSAVYLCASSLDGGTNEKLFFGSGTQLSVL.

This clone appeared once. This sequence joins TRBV7-2 and TRBJ2-7, with 8 positions matching TRBD1. V gave up 3 bases and J gave up 3 bases; unmatched junction bases: 4. CDR1 is SGHTA, CDR2 FQGNSA, per germline. The CDR3 spans 14 residues. The CDR3 DNA reads TGTGCCAGCAGCTTCAGGGACAGGCTCTACGAGCAGTACTTC. Translated, it gives CASSFRDRLYEQYF.

The chain joins TRBV5-4 to TRBJ2-2, with 7 bases lining up with TRBD1. CDR1 and CDR2 (germline): SGHNT, YYREEE (reference sequence). CDR3 length: 14 residues. V lost 4 bases to trimming and J lost 6 bases; unmatched junction nucleotides: 6. The CDR3 is CASSPGTVSGELFF. DNA of the CDR3: TGTGCCAGCAGCCCTGGGACAGTGTCCGGGGAGCTGTTTTTT.

The V gene is TRBV2, the J gene TRBJ1-1, with D possibly TRBD1 on 5 matching bases. The CDR3 contains 15 residues. CDR1 and CDR2 from the germline V gene are SNHLY and FYNNEI. Between the trimmed V and J ends, which lost 5 bases and 1 base, there was a span of 14 bases. CDR3 in amino acids: CASSPRGTGNTEAFF. The CDR3 coding sequence is TGTGCCAGCAGTCCGAGAGGAACAGGGAACACTGAAGCTTTCTTT.

The chain has TRBV11-2 and TRBJ2-5; perhaps TRBD2 as D (6 bases). Germline loops: CDR1 SGHAT, CDR2 FQNNGV. CDR3 length equals 13 residues. V lost 4 bases and J lost 4, with 10 bases in between. CDR3 amino acids: CASSSGEAETQYF. For the CDR3, the DNA is TGTGCCAGCAGCTCGGGAGAGGCAGAGACCCAGTACTTC. Based on the CDR3 plus reference TRBV11-2 and TRBJ2-5, the full variable domain is EAGVAQSPRYKIIEKRQSVAFWCNPISGHATLYWYQQILGQGPKLLIQFQNNGVVDDSQLPKDRFSAERLKGVDSTLKIQPAKLEDSAVYLCASSSGEAETQYFGPGTRLLVL.

The chain employs TRBV6-5 and TRBJ1-2; no firm D call. From germline, CDR1 is MNHEY and CDR2 SVGAGI. V was clipped by 0 bases and J by 4 bases, with 6 bases between them. This CDR3 is 13 amino acids long. This CDR3 is CASSYSFSYGYTF. As DNA, the CDR3 is TGTGCCAGCAGTTACTCGTTCAGCTATGGCTACACCTTC.

The chain carries TRBV14 and TRBJ2-5; possibly TRBD1 or TRBD2 for D (5 bases each). Germline V gives CDR1 SGHDN, CDR2 FVKESK. Trimming removed 6 bases at V and 13 bases at J, with 18 bases between. The CDR3 length is 12 residues. CDR3 bases: TGTGCCAGCAGTCAACAGGTTTGGACTCTGTACTTC. Its translation: CASSQQVWTLYF.

In its sample, this clone was seen a few times. This rearrangement joins TRBV5-1 to TRBJ2-5; no clear D. Deletions cut 0 bases from V and 0 bases from J, with 3 bases between. The germline gives CDR1 SGHRS, CDR2 YFSETQ. The CDR3 spans 13 residues. The CDR3 sequence: CASSLANQETQYF. The CDR3 DNA is TGCGCCAGCAGCTTGGCTAACCAAGAGACCCAGTACTTC.

V gene TRBV5-1 combines with J gene TRBJ2-6; 8 bases match TRBD1. Per the germline V gene, CDR1 is SGHRS and CDR2 is YFSETQ. The CDR3 spans 16 residues. V shed 4 bases and J 1 base; nucleotides not matched to a gene: 4. Written as DNA, the CDR3 is TGCGCCAGCAGCGCGAGACAGGGGTCTGGGGCCAACGTCCTGACTTTC. Encoded protein: CASSARQGSGANVLTF.

A few counts support this clone. CDR3 region: CASGRTTDTQYF. CDR3 DNA sequence: TGTGCTAGCGGGAGGACCACAGATACGCAGTATTTT. This chain links TRBV28 with TRBJ2-3; the match to TRBD2 covers 10 bases. This CDR3 is 12 amino acids long. CDR1 and CDR2 from the germline V gene are MDHEN and SYDVKM.

The genes are TRBV7-2 and TRBJ1-5; D gene unclear. V shed 1 base and J shed 4 bases, with 5 bases lying between them. The CDR3 is made up of 13 amino acids. Per germline, CDR1 SGHTA and CDR2 FQGNSA. In DNA, the CDR3 is TGTGCCAGCAGCTTAGGAGAGAATCAGCCCCAGCATTTT. It codes for CASSLGENQPQHF.

The chain is built from TRBV7-2 and TRBJ2-3; D is possibly TRBD2 (6 bases). This CDR3 is 16 amino acids long. Germline CDR1 and CDR2: SGHTA and FQGNSA. Trimming took 5 bases from V and 5 from J, leaving 20 bases between them. The chain's CDR3 is CASSAGLIPAGDTQYF. CDR3 nucleotides: TGTGCCAGCAGCGCCGGACTAATCCCAGCCGGAGATACGCAGTATTTT.

This clone was detected only a few times. This chain uses TRBV30 with TRBJ1-3; unclear D gene. Trimming cost V 4 bases and J 0 bases, with 7 bases left between them. The V gene's germline CDR1 is GTSNPN and CDR2 SVGIG (reference sequence). This CDR3 has 13 amino acids. The CDR3 sequence: CAWNRISGNTIYF. Here the CDR3 DNA reads TGTGCCTGGAATAGGATCTCTGGAAACACCATATATTTT.

The J gene is TRBJ1-5, the V gene TRBV4-2, with TRBD1 matching over 9 bases. There are 14 residues in the CDR3. The germline V gene has CDR1 LGHNA and CDR2 YNFKEQ. Trimming took 4 bases from V and 6 from J; bases not matched to a gene: 4. CDR3 sequence: CASSPTGGIQPQHF. CDR3 nucleotides: TGTGCCAGCAGCCCGACAGGGGGAATTCAGCCCCAGCATTTT.

The rearrangement uses TRBV27 and TRBJ2-2, with 7 positions matching TRBD2. The V segment lost 4 bases and the J segment 4 bases; nucleotides outside the gene matches: 9. This CDR3 region has 16 residues. Germline V gives CDR1 MNHEY, CDR2 SMNVEV (reference sequence). The CDR3 region is CASSSGGGWSTGELFF. DNA for the CDR3: TGTGCCAGCAGTTCGGGGGGTGGGTGGAGCACCGGGGAGCTGTTTTTT.